Following are 5 T cell receptor beta chains from one sample sequenced in a study of blood T cell repertoires in COVID-19. Profiled with immunoSEQ multiplex PCR; TCRdb holds only in-frame clones, not every one. The table records about half a million clones, roughly nine tenths of them present only once. Sequencing input: PBMCs or T cells enriched from blood (not recorded which). Receptor source: a woman aged 60-70 years who had recovered from COVID-19.

The chain is built from TRBV3-1 (or the pseudogene TRBV3-2) and TRBJ1-4; D is uncertain. Per germline, CDR1 LGHDT and CDR2 YNNKEL (reference sequence). This CDR3 spans 14 amino acids. Trimming stripped 6 bases from V and 11 bases from J, with 19 bases between. This CDR3 is CASRPSAFPGKLFF. DNA of the CDR3: TGTGCCAGCAGGCCTAGCGCTTTCCCGGGGAAACTGTTTTTT.

CDR3 residues: CASSLASDSSYEQYF. In DNA, the CDR3 is TGTGCCAGCAGCCTCGCTAGCGACTCCTCCTACGAGCAGTACTTC. The V gene is TRBV11-2, the J gene TRBJ2-7, with D tentatively TRBD2 (6 bases). The germline V and J ends were trimmed by 5 bases and 0 bases, with 14 bases remaining between them. This CDR3 comprises 15 residues. Germline V gene data show CDR1 as SGHAT and CDR2 as FQNNGV. Based on the CDR3 plus reference TRBV11-2 and TRBJ2-7, the full variable domain is EAGVAQSPRYKIIEKRQSVAFWCNPISGHATLYWYQQILGQGPKLLIQFQNNGVVDDSQLPKDRFSAERLKGVDSTLKIQPAKLEDSAVYLCASSLASDSSYEQYFGPGTRLTVT.

The gene calls are TRBV5-1 and TRBJ2-5, with 8 bases that match TRBD1. There are 15 residues in the CDR3. After removal of 5 bases from V and 1 base from J, the junction contained 7 bases not matched to a gene. Germline V gene sequence: CDR1 SGHRS, CDR2 YFSETQ. The DNA for the CDR3 is TGCGCCAGCAGTCGGGGAACAGGGGGCCAAGAGACCCAGTACTTC. It is translated as CASSRGTGGQETQYF.

The chain links TRBV7-6 to TRBJ2-1; 8 nucleotides line up with TRBD1. The length of the CDR3 is 17 residues. V was pared by 1 base and J by 8 bases, with 13 bases of the junction left unmatched. Germline CDR1 reads SGHVS; CDR2 reads FNYEAQ. The CDR3 DNA follows: TGTGCCAGCAGCTTAGGTGGCAGGGGGCGGGGTACCCATGAGCAGTTCTTC. Its protein is CASSLGGRGRGTHEQFF.

This chain connects TRBV7-9 to TRBJ2-1, with TRBD1 identical over 9 bases. Germline CDR1 reads SEHNR; CDR2 reads FQNEAQ (reference sequence). There are 16 residues in the CDR3. The V and J ends lost 5 bases and 7 bases, in that order; junction bases with no gene match: 12. The CDR3 DNA follows: TGTGCCAGCAGCCCCGCAACAGGGGGCCTGGGGAATGAGCAGTTCTTC. It is translated as CASSPATGGLGNEQFF.